This T cell receptor (beta chain) was found in a study of blood T cell repertoires in COVID-19. With 5 bases clipped from V and 2 bases from J, the junction kept 4 bases outside the gene matches. The CDR3 runs to 14 residues. Per the germline V gene, CDR1 is MDHEN and CDR2 is SYDVKM. As handled by the study authors: Amplified reference gene primers provided the basis for estimating nucleated cell counts. Sequencing used immunoSEQ multiplex PCR; TCRdb keeps in-frame clones, though not all of them. The DNA gave D and trimming, while V, J and clone size come from that table. The sample consists of 200,000 to 250,000 clones, 86% of them appearing once.

The V call is TRBV28, the J call TRBJ2-3, with 7 nucleotides matching TRBD1. The sample comprised peripheral blood. The TCR originated in a woman in her forties or fifties with COVID-19, enrolled during active disease. The CDR3 DNA sequence: TGTGCCAGCAGTACAGGGGTCTTCACAGATACGCAGTATTTT. The encoded protein is CASSTGVFTDTQYF.